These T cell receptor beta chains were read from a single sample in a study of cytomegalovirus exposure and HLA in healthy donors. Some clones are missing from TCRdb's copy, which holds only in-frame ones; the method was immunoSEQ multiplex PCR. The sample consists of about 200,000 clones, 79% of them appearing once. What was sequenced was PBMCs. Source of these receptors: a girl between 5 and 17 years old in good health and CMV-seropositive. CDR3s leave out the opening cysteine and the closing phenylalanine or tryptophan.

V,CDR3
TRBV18,ASSPGTANQPQH
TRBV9,ASSVRPTPDTEAF
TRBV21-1,ASSKLRPPSYNEQF
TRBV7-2,ASSQQSSAAPDTQY
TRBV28,ASSPPGLAGEIQETQY
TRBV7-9,ASTRGGAAGSPLH
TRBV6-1,ASSTGGADEKLF
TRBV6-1,ASSLTSGGTGELF
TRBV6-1,ASSPVDRGWYGYT
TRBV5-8,IGRSDTQY
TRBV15,ATSSRQESTIY
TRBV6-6,ASSYADQPQH
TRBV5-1,ASSSGGTSGGANEQF
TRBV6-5,ASSLSPDGGGQPQH
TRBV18,ASSPWAQGGEKLF
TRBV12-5,ASGPHLSGTGYNSPLH
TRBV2,ASSEWGQQPQH
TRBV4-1,ASSQDPLRGAGTEAF
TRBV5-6,ASSRRDRTTNTGELF
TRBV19,ASSIGDRGTATQY
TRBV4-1,ASSQVTSGDTQY
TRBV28,ASRKHGTGDTGELF
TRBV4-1,ASREAGGIGNQPQH
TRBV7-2,ASSLRGAGAKNIQY
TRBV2,ASSGQMNTEAF
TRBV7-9,ASSLFANEKLF
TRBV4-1,ASSLGGDNSPLH
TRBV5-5,ASSSFPMDRGNTEAF
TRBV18,ASSPQGASSYEQY
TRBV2,ASSPDRPNSGNTIY
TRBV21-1,ASFIQGQVEQPQH
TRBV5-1,ASSTRGDPGNEQF
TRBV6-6,ASSSGSGNTIY
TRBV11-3,ASSSGSSGGNTDTQY
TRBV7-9,ASSLASGGAF
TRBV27,ASRRQGPNEKLF
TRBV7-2,ASSPDRLGRGYT
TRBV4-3,ASSQDPGRANTEAF
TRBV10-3,AISEIRGRTEAF